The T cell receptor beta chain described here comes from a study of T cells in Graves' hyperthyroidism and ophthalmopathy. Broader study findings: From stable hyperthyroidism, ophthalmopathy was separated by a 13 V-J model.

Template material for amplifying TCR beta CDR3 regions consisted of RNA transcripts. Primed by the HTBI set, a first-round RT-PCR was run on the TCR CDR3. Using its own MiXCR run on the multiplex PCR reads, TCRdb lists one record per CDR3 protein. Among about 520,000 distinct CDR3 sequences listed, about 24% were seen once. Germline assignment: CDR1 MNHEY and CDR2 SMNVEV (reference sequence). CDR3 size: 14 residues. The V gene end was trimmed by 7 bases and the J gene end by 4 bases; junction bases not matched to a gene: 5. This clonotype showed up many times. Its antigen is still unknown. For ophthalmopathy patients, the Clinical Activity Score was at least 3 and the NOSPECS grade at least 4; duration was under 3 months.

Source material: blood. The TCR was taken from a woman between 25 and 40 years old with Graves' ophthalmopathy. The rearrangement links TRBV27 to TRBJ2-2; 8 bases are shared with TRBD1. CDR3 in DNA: TGTGCCAGCAAAACGGGACAGGCCACCGGGGAGCTGTTTTTT. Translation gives CASKTGQATGELFF.